The rows below give T cell receptor beta chains drawn from one sample of a study of shared clonotypes between healthy human individuals. Clones were sequenced by immunoSEQ multiplex PCR, and TCRdb holds only the in-frame ones, with some missing. The data hold roughly 2.1 million clones, with about 93% observed a single time. Sequenced material: naive CD8+ T cells from PBMCs. The origin of the receptors is a man younger than 30 in good health. Some clones in this sample may be carry-over from other donors' samples. Each CDR3 is given with its conserved first and last residue. A D gene is named only where the DNA matches it firmly.

>TRBV29-1|TRBD2|TRBJ2-3|14
CSVEGGVITDTQYF
TGCAGCGTTGAGGGAGGGGTCATCACAGATACGCAGTATTTT
>TRBV2|TRBD1|TRBJ1-2|16
CASSESRTGGIYGYTF
TGTGCCAGCAGTGAATCTAGGACAGGGGGAATCTATGGCTACACCTTC
>TRBV6-5|TRBD1|TRBJ2-7|13
CASSYEGQHEQYF
TGTGCCAGCAGTTACGAGGGACAGCACGAGCAGTACTTC
>TRBV10-3|-|TRBJ1-1|16
CAISAVGDTPNTEAFF
TGTGCCATCAGTGCGGTGGGAGACACACCGAACACTGAAGCTTTCTTT
>TRBV2|TRBD2|TRBJ2-7|16
CASSEARGLGGYEQYF
TGTGCCAGCAGTGAAGCGCGGGGGTTAGGTGGTTACGAGCAGTACTTC
>TRBV28|-|TRBJ2-5|16
CASTPKGPGNGETQYF
TGTGCCAGCACACCAAAAGGTCCAGGGAACGGGGAGACCCAGTACTTC
>TRBV5-4|-|TRBJ2-5|14
CASSLASGTETQYF
TGTGCCAGCAGCTTGGCTTCCGGGACTGAGACCCAGTACTTC
>TRBV9|-|TRBJ2-1|14
CASSEGPQHNEQFF
TGTGCCAGCAGCGAGGGGCCTCAGCACAATGAGCAGTTCTTC
>TRBV19|-|TRBJ2-1|17
CASSIGARGNSYNEQFF
TGTGCCAGTAGTATTGGGGCTAGGGGCAATTCCTACAATGAGCAGTTCTTC
>TRBV2|-|TRBJ2-5|15
CASSRAVTAWETQYF
TGTGCCAGCAGTAGGGCCGTGACTGCGTGGGAGACCCAGTACTTC
>TRBV7-9|TRBD1|TRBJ1-2|12
CASSFGDSGYTF
TGTGCCAGCAGCTTCGGGGACAGTGGCTACACCTTC
>TRBV7-2|TRBD2|TRBJ2-3|16
CAQHKASGRVTDTQYF
TGTGCCCAGCATAAGGCTAGCGGGAGAGTCACAGATACGCAGTATTTT
>TRBV28|-|TRBJ2-1|15
CASSQKKRLYNEQFF
TGTGCCAGCAGTCAGAAAAAGCGCCTCTACAATGAGCAGTTCTTC
>TRBV9|-|TRBJ1-1|15
CASSVEVGLATEAFF
TGTGCCAGCAGCGTAGAGGTAGGTCTGGCCACTGAAGCTTTCTTT
>TRBV7-2|-|TRBJ2-7|13
CASSWGTAYEQYF
TGTGCCAGCAGCTGGGGGACGGCCTACGAGCAGTACTTC
>TRBV10-2|TRBD2|TRBJ2-7|16
CASSESTRGGRYEQYF
TGCGCCAGCAGTGAGTCTACTCGGGGGGGCAGGTACGAGCAGTACTTC
>TRBV30|-|TRBJ1-1|11
CAWTWETEAFF
TGTGCCTGGACCTGGGAGACTGAAGCTTTCTTT
>TRBV27|-|TRBJ1-1|13
CASSLWGNTEAFF
TGTGCCAGCAGTTTATGGGGAAACACTGAAGCTTTCTTT
>TRBV6-1|-|TRBJ2-1|12
CASSSWGGGQFF
TGTGCCAGCAGTTCCTGGGGTGGGGGGCAGTTCTTC
>TRBV2|-|TRBJ2-5|11
CASSEDIRQYF
TGTGCCAGCAGTGAGGACATTCGGCAGTACTTC
>TRBV28|TRBD1|TRBJ2-7|14
CASSLPGQMYEQYF
TGTGCCAGCAGCCTTCCGGGACAGATGTACGAGCAGTACTTC
>TRBV7-9|-|TRBJ2-1|12
CASSLGVNEQFF
TGTGCCAGCAGCTTAGGGGTTAATGAGCAGTTCTTC
>TRBV10-3|TRBD2|TRBJ2-1|12
CALASGHNEQFF
TGTGCCTTGGCTAGCGGCCACAATGAGCAGTTCTTC
>TRBV9|-|TRBJ2-2|12
CASSSGGGELFF
TGTGCCAGCAGCTCTGGAGGCGGGGAGCTGTTTTTT
>TRBV6-5|-|TRBJ1-1|14
CASSYVSMNTEAFF
TGTGCCAGCAGTTACGTTTCCATGAACACTGAAGCTTTCTTT
>TRBV4-1|TRBD2|TRBJ2-7|14
CASSLGLASYEQYF
TGCGCCAGCAGCCTGGGACTAGCCTCCTACGAGCAGTACTTC
>TRBV6-6|TRBD1|TRBJ2-7|15
CASSSTTGSSYEQYF
TGTGCCAGCAGTTCCACGACAGGGAGCTCCTACGAGCAGTACTTC
>TRBV10-2|-|TRBJ2-5|14
CASSDPKYQETQYF
TGCGCCAGCAGTGACCCCAAGTACCAAGAGACCCAGTACTTC
>TRBV5-1|TRBD2|TRBJ2-7|14
CASSLGAGAYEQYF
TGCGCCAGCAGCTTGGGGGCGGGAGCCTACGAGCAGTACTTC
>TRBV9|TRBD2|TRBJ2-7|16
CASSGTIAGEAHEQYF
TGTGCCAGCAGCGGAACGATAGCGGGAGAGGCCCACGAGCAGTACTTC
>TRBV5-4|-|TRBJ2-3|13
CASSLGDEDTQYF
TGTGCCAGCAGCTTGGGTGATGAAGATACGCAGTATTTT
>TRBV10-3|-|TRBJ2-3|14
CAISDLQTTVRQYF
TGTGCCATCAGTGACTTACAAACCACCGTGAGGCAGTATTTT
>TRBV28|-|TRBJ1-4|14
CATTDPAEEEKLFF
TGTGCCACCACAGATCCAGCGGAGGAAGAAAAACTGTTTTTT